This T cell receptor (beta chain) appears in the sequencing data of a study of siplizumab effects on memory and regulatory T cells. Study observations and caveats: Some alloreactive sequences were traceable to unstimulated CD4+ memory cells, and siplizumab significantly reduced them.

Assay used: immunoSEQ multiplex PCR; TCRdb lists only in-frame clones, some missing. The repertoire holds about 97,000 clones, with roughly 91% as singletons. The CDR3 runs 15 residues. CDR1 and CDR2 from the germline V gene are MDHEN and SYDVKM. V was clipped by 4 bases and J by 6 bases; unmatched bases: 7. A word on this clone: Its antigen is unknown. Distinct nucleotide sequences in the sample also encode this CDR3.

The receptor was isolated from a human donor in good health. Sequenced sample: non-Treg CD4+ T cells sorted from blood. This chain joins TRBV28 and TRBJ1-5, with 9 bases lining up with TRBD1. CDR3 sequence reads: CASSSGQGAAQPQHF. The CDR3 DNA reads TGTGCCAGCAGTTCGGGACAGGGAGCTGCTCAGCCCCAGCATTTT.